The next 23 T cell receptor beta chains were all read from a single sample in a study of OX40 agonist ivuxolimab in advanced cancers. Clones were sequenced by immunoSEQ multiplex PCR, and TCRdb holds only the in-frame ones, with some missing. The data show fewer than 100,000 clones, under 85% seen once. Source: CD4+ or CD8+ T cells sorted from blood, taken in a trial of the OX40 agonist ivuxolimab. The receptor source for this set is an adult with an advanced solid tumor such as melanoma, head and neck, liver or kidney cancer.

The count of this clone is one. The V call is TRBV2, the J call TRBJ2-5, with D tentatively TRBD1 (6 bases). The V end was cut by 7 bases, the J end by 11 bases, with 14 bases between. Germline V lookup: CDR1 SNHLY, CDR2 FYNNEI. The CDR3 has 11 residues. CDR3 residues: CASNLQGRQYF. In DNA form, the CDR3 reads TGTGCCAGCAACCTACAGGGTCGGCAGTACTTC.

The V gene is TRBV5-1, the J gene TRBJ2-7; the match to TRBD2 covers 12 bases. Germline CDR1 and CDR2: SGHRS and YFSETQ. The trim removed 4 bases at V and 6 bases at J, leaving 5 bases unmatched. There are 14 residues in the CDR3. CDR3 region: CASSPGTSGLEQYF. The CDR3 region has the DNA TGCGCCAGCAGCCCCGGGACTAGCGGGCTCGAGCAGTACTTC.

The chain links TRBV6-6 to TRBJ2-7; D is possibly TRBD1 or TRBD2 (5 bases each). The ends were cut back, 2 bases at V and 5 bases at J, with 10 bases in the middle. The CDR3 sequence is 13 residues long. Germline CDR1 and CDR2: MNHNY and SVGAGI (reference sequence). Here the CDR3 DNA reads TGTGCCAGCAGTTACGGGGGTACAAACGAGCAGTACGTC. Its translation is CASSYGGTNEQYV.

This sequence joins TRBV7-2 and TRBJ2-3, with 7 bases lining up with TRBD1. V shed 2 bases, J shed 1 base, and the junction held 6 bases outside the gene matches. Germline V CDR1 and CDR2: SGHTA, FQGNSA. The CDR3 spans 16 residues. CDR3 region: CASSLNLGGRTDTQYF. The CDR3 nucleotides are TGTGCCAGCAGCTTAAACTTAGGGGGCCGCACAGATACGCAGTATTTT.

The CDR3 DNA reads as TGTGCCAGCAGCCCATATCAAGCGGGAGCAGTCAATGAGCAGTTCTTC. As protein: CASSPYQAGAVNEQFF. The chain has TRBV7-8 and TRBJ2-1; TRBD2 aligns across 8 bases. CDR1 and CDR2 (germline): SGHVS, FQNEAQ. With 5 bases clipped from V and 6 bases from J, the junction kept 12 bases outside the gene matches. This CDR3 has 16 residues.

V usage is TRBV18 and J usage is TRBJ1-1, with a tentative D call TRBD1 (6 bases). CDR3 length: 13 amino acids. Trimming took 6 bases from V and 1 from J, leaving 9 bases between them. Per germline, CDR1 KGHSH and CDR2 LQKENI. The CDR3 spells CASSRQANTEAFF. CDR3 coding DNA: TGTGCCAGCTCCCGACAGGCGAACACTGAAGCTTTCTTT.

The CDR3 DNA follows: TGTGCCAGCAGTTACGTCGACCGCGAGCAGTACGTC. As protein: CASSYVDREQYV. The V gene is TRBV6-5, the J gene TRBJ2-7, with unresolved D. Germline-derived CDR1 and CDR2 are MNHEY and SVGAGI. CDR3 length: 12 amino acids. V lost 2 bases, J lost 6 bases, and 8 bases lay in between.

The chain couples TRBV7-8 to TRBJ1-2; 9 bases are a match to TRBD1. Trimming removed 3 bases from V and 8 bases from J; junction bases left unmatched: 4. The CDR3 is 13 amino acids. Germline CDR1 SGHVS, CDR2 FQNEAQ. The CDR3 is CASSLTGGRGYTF. CDR3 coding DNA: TGTGCCAGCAGCTTGACAGGGGGTCGAGGCTACACCTTC.

The V call is TRBV4-2, the J call TRBJ1-5; a weak D match, TRBD1 (6 bases). Germline-derived CDR1 and CDR2 are LGHNA and YNFKEQ. V gave up 0 bases and J gave up 11 bases, with 14 bases separating them. The CDR3 loop spans 14 amino acids. CDR3 sequence: CASSQETGRRAQHF. The CDR3 bases are TGTGCCAGCAGCCAAGAGACAGGCCGTCGGGCCCAGCATTTT.

The chain couples TRBV5-6 to TRBJ1-2; D may be TRBD1 (6 bases). Germline V lookup: CDR1 SGHDT, CDR2 YYEEEE. The CDR3 runs to 15 residues. Trimming removed 0 bases from V and 7 bases from J, with 16 bases in between. The CDR3 sequence is CASSLVSAGAGGYTF. The CDR3 DNA reads as TGTGCCAGCAGCTTGGTCAGTGCAGGGGCAGGTGGCTACACCTTC. Full variable domain (missing parts from reference TRBV5-6 and TRBJ1-2): DAGVTQSPTHLIKTRGQQVTLRCSPKSGHDTVSWYQQALGQGPQFIFQYYEEEERQRGNFPDRFSGHQFPNYSSELNVNALLLGDSALYLCASSLVSAGAGGYTFGSGTRLTVV.

The chain combines TRBV5-1 with TRBJ2-5; TRBD2 matches at 13 bases. V was clipped by 4 bases and J by 5 bases; unmatched bases: 5. There are 15 residues in the CDR3. CDR1 is SGHRS, CDR2 YFSETQ, per germline. CDR3 in DNA: TGCGCCAGCAGCCGAGGGACTAGCGGGATGGAGACCCAGTACTTC. This encodes CASSRGTSGMETQYF.

The chain uses TRBV7-9 and TRBJ1-2; 7 nucleotides match TRBD1. Germline values: CDR1 SEHNR, CDR2 FQNEAQ (reference sequence). The V and J ends lost 2 bases and 4 bases, in that order; junction bases with no gene match: 10. The CDR3 has 16 amino acids. The CDR3 coding sequence is TGTGCCAGCAGCTTACGGAGGACAGGCGCAACCTATGGCTACACCTTC. It translates to CASSLRRTGATYGYTF.

This clone was seen just once. The chain is built from TRBV4-1 and TRBJ2-1; TRBD2 might be the D (5 bases). Deletions cut 0 bases from V and 10 bases from J, with 10 bases between. The germline V gene has CDR1 MGHRA and CDR2 YSYEKL. CDR3 length: 13 residues. The CDR3 here is CASSQDQRQEQFF. The CDR3 DNA reads TGCGCCAGCAGCCAAGATCAGCGGCAGGAGCAGTTCTTC.

Only a few counts were recorded for this clone. This chain joins TRBV2 and TRBJ1-1, with D unresolved. Germline CDR1 is SNHLY and CDR2 is FYNNEI. The CDR3 has 14 residues. Trimming left V 7 bases short and J 6 bases short, with 18 bases between. CDR3 nucleotide sequence: TGTGCCAGCACAAGCCAGACGGTCAGTTCTGAAGCTTTCTTT. It specifies CASTSQTVSSEAFF.

The CDR3 region has the DNA TGTGCCTGGAGTGTACAAGTCAGCTATGGCTACACCTTC. Protein sequence: CAWSVQVSYGYTF. This sequence joins TRBV30 and TRBJ1-2, with D uncertain. The CDR3 extends over 13 amino acids. The V end was cut by 0 bases, the J end by 4 bases, with 9 bases between. Germline V lookup: CDR1 GTSNPN, CDR2 SVGIG (reference sequence).

This chain joins TRBV6-5 and TRBJ2-7; D is unclear. The CDR3 totals 11 residues. Germline CDR1 is MNHEY and CDR2 is SVGAGI. V lost 6 bases, J lost 4 bases, and 7 bases lay in between. The CDR3 DNA reads TGTGCCAGCAGCAGTGCATACGAGCAGTACTTC. It encodes CASSSAYEQYF.

As regards this clone: Distinct nucleotide sequences in the sample also encode this CDR3. The V gene is TRBV14, the J gene TRBJ1-1, with D uncertain. V lost 4 bases to trimming and J lost 0 bases, with 9 bases between them. This CDR3 has 14 residues. CDR1 is SGHDN and CDR2 is FVKESK in the germline V gene. This CDR3 is CASSLPGMNTEAFF. CDR3 bases: TGTGCCAGCAGCCTCCCCGGCATGAACACTGAAGCTTTCTTT.

The chain combines TRBV2 with TRBJ2-5, with D unresolved. CDR3 size: 11 residues. Germline loops: CDR1 SNHLY, CDR2 FYNNEI. Deletions cut 7 bases from V and 5 bases from J, with 8 bases between. The CDR3 spells CASTFDETQYF. For the CDR3, the DNA is TGTGCCAGCACGTTCGACGAGACCCAGTACTTC.

The gene calls are TRBV5-1 and TRBJ2-2; 7 positions agree with TRBD1. Trimming at V came to 4 bases and at J to 2 bases, leaving 5 bases not matched to a gene. This CDR3 spans 15 amino acids. The V gene's germline CDR1 is SGHRS and CDR2 YFSETQ. The CDR3 here is CASSPRDSNTGELFF. DNA for the CDR3: TGCGCCAGCAGCCCCCGGGACAGTAACACCGGGGAGCTGTTTTTT.

This rearrangement joins TRBV27 to TRBJ2-2; 8 nucleotides agree with TRBD2. The CDR3 extends over 16 amino acids. Germline lookup yields CDR1 MNHEY and CDR2 SMNVEV (reference sequence). V trimming: 1 base; J trimming: 5 bases; junction bases outside the gene matches: 6. The CDR3 is CASSLFPAGDTGELFF. CDR3 in DNA: TGTGCCAGCAGTTTATTCCCAGCGGGAGATACCGGGGAGCTGTTTTTT.

This clone was detected once. The chain recombines TRBV4-3 with TRBJ2-3, with 15 bases identical to TRBD2. V shed 3 bases and J 6 bases; nucleotides not matched to a gene: 7. This CDR3 spans 17 amino acids. Per germline, CDR1 LGHNA and CDR2 YSLEER. This CDR3 is CASSQQGLAGGVDTQYF. The CDR3 nucleotides are TGCGCCAGCAGCCAGCAGGGACTAGCGGGAGGCGTGGATACGCAGTATTTT.

The chain couples TRBV4-2 to TRBJ1-2, with D perhaps TRBD1 (5 bases). Deletions cut 4 bases from V and 7 bases from J, with 19 bases between. The CDR3 has 15 residues. The V gene's germline CDR1 is LGHNA and CDR2 YNFKEQ. Here the CDR3 DNA reads TGTGCCAGCAGCCTGACCAGGGAGGCTACGGGTGGCTACACCTTC. Its translation is CASSLTREATGGYTF.

The rearrangement joins TRBV5-6 to TRBJ1-1, with 11 bases lining up with TRBD1. The CDR3 is made up of 16 amino acids. Trimming at V came to 6 bases and at J to 5 bases, leaving 12 bases not matched to a gene. Germline CDR1 and CDR2: SGHDT and YYEEEE. The CDR3 loop reads CASIGTGGWFGTEAFF. In DNA, the CDR3 is TGTGCCAGCATCGGGACAGGGGGATGGTTCGGGACTGAAGCTTTCTTT. Complete variable domain (other parts from reference TRBV5-6 and TRBJ1-1): DAGVTQSPTHLIKTRGQQVTLRCSPKSGHDTVSWYQQALGQGPQFIFQYYEEEERQRGNFPDRFSGHQFPNYSSELNVNALLLGDSALYLCASIGTGGWFGTEAFFGQGTRLTVV.